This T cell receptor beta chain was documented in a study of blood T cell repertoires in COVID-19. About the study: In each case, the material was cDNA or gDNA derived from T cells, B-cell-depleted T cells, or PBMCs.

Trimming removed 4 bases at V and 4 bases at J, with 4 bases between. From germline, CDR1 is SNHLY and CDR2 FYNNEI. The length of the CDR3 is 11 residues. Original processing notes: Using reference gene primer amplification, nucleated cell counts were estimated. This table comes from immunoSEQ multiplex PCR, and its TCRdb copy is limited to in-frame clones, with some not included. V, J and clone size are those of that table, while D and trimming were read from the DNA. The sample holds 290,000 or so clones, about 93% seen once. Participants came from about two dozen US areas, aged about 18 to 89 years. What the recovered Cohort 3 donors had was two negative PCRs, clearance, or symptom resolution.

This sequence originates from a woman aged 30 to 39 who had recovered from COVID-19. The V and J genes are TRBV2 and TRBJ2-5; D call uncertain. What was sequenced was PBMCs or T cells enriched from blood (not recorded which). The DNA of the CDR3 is TGTGCCAGCAGTGTGGCAGAGACCCAGTACTTC. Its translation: CASSVAETQYF.